This T cell receptor (beta chain) stems from a study of blood T cell repertoires in COVID-19. Study summary: Donors in the United States, Italy and Spain gave samples during acute or convalescent COVID-19. T cells, B-cell-depleted T cells, or PBMCs supplied cDNA or gDNA.

In the authors' methods: Researchers report that nucleated cell counts were estimated from reference gene primer amplification. Repertoires were generated with immunoSEQ multiplex PCR, while TCRdb's copy carries only in-frame clones and drops some. V, J and clone size are those of that table, while D and trimming were read from the DNA. The table has under 350,000 clones, around 89% seen once. This TCR was recovered from a man aged 40-50 years with acute or convalescent COVID-19. The specimen sequenced was peripheral blood.

CDR3 residues: CASSTVPGALPVGQYF. CDR3 sequence (DNA): TGTGCCAGTAGTACTGTCCCAGGGGCCCTCCCGGTGGGGCAGTACTTC. The gene calls are TRBV19 and TRBJ2-7; D may be TRBD1 (6 bases). Germline CDR1 is LNHDA and CDR2 is SQIVND (reference sequence). V was cut by 4 bases and J by 9 bases, with 25 bases left in between. CDR3 length: 16 residues.